This is a list of T cell receptor beta chains from one sample in a study of OX40 agonist ivuxolimab in advanced cancers. Clones were read by immunoSEQ multiplex PCR, and TCRdb kept only the in-frame ones, dropping some. The sample records about 110,000 clones, less than 95% being singletons. This specimen consisted of CD4+ or CD8+ T cells sorted from blood, obtained in a trial of the OX40 agonist ivuxolimab. All receptors come from an adult with an advanced solid tumor such as melanoma, head and neck, liver or kidney cancer. CDR3s include the opening cysteine and the closing phenylalanine or tryptophan. The order of the fields is J gene, V gene, clone size, D gene, CDR3 DNA, CDR3 protein. A D gene is named only where the DNA matches it firmly. Not all rows give a size; the values are once, few, many and, for expanded clones, a class.

TRBJ1-5,TRBV28,NA,NA,TGTGCCAGCAAGGGAAGTGGTGGCCGGCCCCAGCATTTT,CASKGSGGRPQHF
TRBJ1-1,TRBV19,NA,TRBD1,TGTGCCAGTAGTACCCGGACAGGGAACACTGAAGCTTTCTTT,CASSTRTGNTEAFF
TRBJ1-1,TRBV5-1,NA,TRBD1,TGCGCCAGCAGCTTCGGACAGGGCACTGAAGCTTTCTTT,CASSFGQGTEAFF
TRBJ1-5,TRBV21-1,NA,NA,TGTGCCAGCAGCAAATTGGGTCAGACAGGGGAAAGCAATCAGCCCCAGCATTTT,CASSKLGQTGESNQPQHF
TRBJ1-6,TRBV10-2,NA,NA,TGCGCCAGCAGTGACGGCAGGGCGCCTTCACCCCTCCACTTT,CASSDGRAPSPLHF
TRBJ2-5,TRBV9,NA,TRBD2,TGTGCCAGCAGCGCAAGCGCGGGGCGGGAGTGGCAAGAGACCCAGTACTTC,CASSASAGREWQETQYF
TRBJ2-2,TRBV11-3,NA,NA,TGTGCCAGCAAAGCAAGCGTCGGGGACACCGGGGAGCTGTTTTTT,CASKASVGDTGELFF
TRBJ1-5,TRBV6-5,NA,NA,TGTGCCAGCAGGGTACGGGATAATCAGCCCCAGCATTTT,CASRVRDNQPQHF
TRBJ1-1,TRBV19,NA,NA,TGTGCCAGTAGTACAACGATAAACACTGAAGCTTTCTTT,CASSTTINTEAFF
TRBJ2-5,TRBV7-8,once,NA,TGTGCCAGCAGCCCCAGACCGGGAGCGGAGACCCAGTACTTC,CASSPRPGAETQYF
TRBJ1-2,TRBV29-1,NA,TRBD1,TGCAGCGCGGACAGGGTGTCGGGCTACACCTTC,CSADRVSGYTF
TRBJ2-5,TRBV2,NA,TRBD2,TGTGCCAGCAGTTCCGGGACTAGCAGCAAGAGGGCCCAGTACTTC,CASSSGTSSKRAQYF
TRBJ2-1,TRBV4-2,NA,NA,TGTGCCAGCAGCCAAGGTGGGTCGGGGGACTCCTACAATGAGCAGTTCTTC,CASSQGGSGDSYNEQFF